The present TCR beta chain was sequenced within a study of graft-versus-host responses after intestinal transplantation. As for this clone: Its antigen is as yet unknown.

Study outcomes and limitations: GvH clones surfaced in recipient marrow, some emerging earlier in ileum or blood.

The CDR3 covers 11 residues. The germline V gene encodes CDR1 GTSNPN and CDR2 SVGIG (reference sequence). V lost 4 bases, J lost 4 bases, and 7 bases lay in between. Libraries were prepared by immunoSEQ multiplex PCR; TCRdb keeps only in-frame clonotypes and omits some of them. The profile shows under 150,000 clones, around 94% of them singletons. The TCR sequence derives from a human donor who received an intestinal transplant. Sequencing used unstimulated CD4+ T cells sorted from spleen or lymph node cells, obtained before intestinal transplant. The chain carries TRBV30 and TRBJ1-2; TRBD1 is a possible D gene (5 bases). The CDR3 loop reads CAWTTGYGYTF. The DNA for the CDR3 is TGTGCCTGGACCACAGGCTATGGCTACACCTTC.